This T cell receptor (beta chain) appears in the sequencing data of a study of blood T cell repertoires in COVID-19. Study processing details: Amplified reference gene primers provided the basis for estimating nucleated cell counts. Data came from immunoSEQ multiplex PCR; TCRdb stores just in-frame clones and leaves some out. V and J calls and clone size follow that table, whereas D and trimming were derived from the DNA. The sample consists of fewer than 500,000 clones, more than 65% of them appearing once. The V gene's germline CDR1 is LGHDT and CDR2 YNNKEL (reference sequence). The ends lost 0 bases at V and 6 bases at J; junction bases unmatched: 8. The CDR3 runs 16 residues.

Sequencing input: peripheral blood. The V call is TRBV3-1 (or the pseudogene TRBV3-2), the J call TRBJ2-1; 7 nucleotides match TRBD2. The clonotype comes from a human donor with acute or convalescent COVID-19. The donor label of this sample is uncertain. CDR3 region: CASSQDSWTRLNEQFF. The CDR3 nucleotides read TGTGCCAGCAGCCAAGATTCCTGGACTAGGCTCAATGAGCAGTTCTTC.